This is a list of T cell receptor beta chains from one sample in a study of blood T cell repertoires in COVID-19. Using immunoSEQ multiplex PCR, the repertoire was profiled, and TCRdb retains in-frame clones only, with some absent. The sample includes about 210,000 clones, around 90% of them seen just once. The sequenced material came from peripheral blood. The receptors derive from a man in his 70s with acute or convalescent COVID-19. Each CDR3 is given with its conserved first and last residue. D genes are given only for firm matches. Size is stated for part of the rows, as once, few or many counts, or as a class when the clone is expanded.

CDR3nt: TGTGCCAGCAAACTATACAATGAGCAGTTCTTC
CDR3aa: CASKLYNEQFF
v_gene: TRBV6-5
j_gene: TRBJ2-1
d_gene: NA
abundance: NA

CDR3nt: TGCGCCAGCAGTTCGACAGGAGGCTCCTACGAGCAGTACTTC
CDR3aa: CASSSTGGSYEQYF
v_gene: TRBV5-1
j_gene: TRBJ2-7
d_gene: NA
abundance: NA

CDR3nt: TGCGCCAGCAGCCAGGATCACGGGATATCTAATGAAAAACTGTTTTTT
CDR3aa: CASSQDHGISNEKLFF
v_gene: TRBV4-1
j_gene: TRBJ1-4
d_gene: NA
abundance: once

CDR3nt: TGTGCCAGCAGCGGAGGAGGGTTCGAGGGCTACACCTTC
CDR3aa: CASSGGGFEGYTF
v_gene: TRBV5-6
j_gene: TRBJ1-2
d_gene: NA
abundance: once

CDR3nt: TGTGCCAGCAAAGGAGGGAACAATGAAAAACTGTTTTTT
CDR3aa: CASKGGNNEKLFF
v_gene: TRBV11-2
j_gene: TRBJ1-4
d_gene: NA
abundance: NA

CDR3nt: TGTGCCAGCAGTGTCACAGGCCCACACCGAGAGACCCAGTACTTC
CDR3aa: CASSVTGPHRETQYF
v_gene: TRBV2
j_gene: TRBJ2-5
d_gene: NA
abundance: once

CDR3nt: TGTGCCAGCAAAGTGGGGAAAGGGGGCGGAGGAACTGAAGCTTTCTTT
CDR3aa: CASKVGKGGGGTEAFF
v_gene: TRBV2
j_gene: TRBJ1-1
d_gene: TRBD1
abundance: NA

CDR3nt: TGTGCCAGCAGCTTAGTCAGGACAGGGGCAGATACGCAGTATTTT
CDR3aa: CASSLVRTGADTQYF
v_gene: TRBV11-2
j_gene: TRBJ2-3
d_gene: TRBD1
abundance: NA

CDR3nt: TGTGCCAGCAGCCGATCAGCGGGAGTGGGAAGGGATGAGCAGTTCTTC
CDR3aa: CASSRSAGVGRDEQFF
v_gene: TRBV3-1/TRBV3-2
j_gene: TRBJ2-1
d_gene: TRBD2
abundance: NA

CDR3nt: TGTGCCAGCAATGAGGGAGGGACTAGCGGGAGTCAGGAGCAGTTCTTC
CDR3aa: CASNEGGTSGSQEQFF
v_gene: TRBV7-2
j_gene: TRBJ2-1
d_gene: TRBD2
abundance: NA

CDR3nt: TGTGCCAGTAGTATCGCCGGGACTGGGGCCAACGTCCTGACTTTC
CDR3aa: CASSIAGTGANVLTF
v_gene: TRBV19
j_gene: TRBJ2-6
d_gene: NA
abundance: NA

CDR3nt: TGTGCCAGCAGTGAGGCAGGCCGGGAGCTGTTTTTT
CDR3aa: CASSEAGRELFF
v_gene: TRBV25-1
j_gene: TRBJ2-2
d_gene: NA
abundance: NA

CDR3nt: TGTGCCAGCAGCGCCGGACAGGGGAAGGGGGAGCAGTACTTC
CDR3aa: CASSAGQGKGEQYF
v_gene: TRBV11-3
j_gene: TRBJ2-7
d_gene: TRBD1
abundance: NA

CDR3nt: TGTGCCAGCAGCCCTTACCCAAATCTCCGGGACAGTTATGGCTACACCTTC
CDR3aa: CASSPYPNLRDSYGYTF
v_gene: TRBV4-2
j_gene: TRBJ1-2
d_gene: TRBD1
abundance: NA

CDR3nt: TGTGCCAGCAGCCCTTTCGGGGAGCTGTTTTTT
CDR3aa: CASSPFGELFF
v_gene: TRBV11-2
j_gene: TRBJ2-2
d_gene: NA
abundance: NA

CDR3nt: TGTGCCGCCCATGGGACAGGGGGAGGGACCGGGGAGCTGTTTTTT
CDR3aa: CAAHGTGGGTGELFF
v_gene: TRBV28
j_gene: TRBJ2-2
d_gene: TRBD1
abundance: NA

CDR3nt: TGTGCCACCAGCACTAGGAATGAGCAGTTCTTC
CDR3aa: CATSTRNEQFF
v_gene: TRBV15
j_gene: TRBJ2-1
d_gene: NA
abundance: NA

CDR3nt: TGTGCCAGCAGTCTACAGGGGGTTGGCACTGAAGCTTTCTTT
CDR3aa: CASSLQGVGTEAFF
v_gene: TRBV28
j_gene: TRBJ1-1
d_gene: TRBD1
abundance: NA

CDR3nt: TGTGCCAGCAGCCCCGGGTCCCAACGGGATACGCAGTATTTT
CDR3aa: CASSPGSQRDTQYF
v_gene: TRBV11-3
j_gene: TRBJ2-3
d_gene: NA
abundance: NA

CDR3nt: TGCGCCAGCAGCCAAGATGGGGCAGGGGCCTATGGCTACACCTTC
CDR3aa: CASSQDGAGAYGYTF
v_gene: TRBV4-1
j_gene: TRBJ1-2
d_gene: NA
abundance: NA

CDR3nt: TGTGCCAGCAGTTTACCCTATAAGACAGGGACCAGAATGTTCTCTGGGGCCAACGTCCTGACTTTC
CDR3aa: CASSLPYKTGTRMFSGANVLTF
v_gene: TRBV28
j_gene: TRBJ2-6
d_gene: TRBD1
abundance: once

CDR3nt: TGTGCCAGTAGTATTTGGGCATACAATGAGCAGTTCTTC
CDR3aa: CASSIWAYNEQFF
v_gene: TRBV19
j_gene: TRBJ2-1
d_gene: NA
abundance: NA

CDR3nt: TGTGCCAGCAGGGGATGGACTAGACAAGCTTTCTTT
CDR3aa: CASRGWTRQAFF
v_gene: TRBV28
j_gene: TRBJ1-1
d_gene: NA
abundance: NA

CDR3nt: TGTGCCAGCAGCGCGCGAGCGGGAAACTCTGGGGCCAACGTCCTGACTTTC
CDR3aa: CASSARAGNSGANVLTF
v_gene: TRBV9
j_gene: TRBJ2-6
d_gene: TRBD2
abundance: NA

CDR3nt: TGTGCCAGCAGCTGGACGGACAGCTCTGGGGCCAACGTCCTGACTTTC
CDR3aa: CASSWTDSSGANVLTF
v_gene: TRBV7-6
j_gene: TRBJ2-6
d_gene: NA
abundance: NA

CDR3nt: TGTGCCAGCAGCCCCCGGACAGGGGTGGGCACCGGGGAGCTGTTTTTT
CDR3aa: CASSPRTGVGTGELFF
v_gene: TRBV9
j_gene: TRBJ2-2
d_gene: TRBD1
abundance: NA

CDR3nt: TGTGCCAGCAGTTTACCGACAGGGACACTAGCCAAAAACATTCAGTACTTC
CDR3aa: CASSLPTGTLAKNIQYF
v_gene: TRBV28
j_gene: TRBJ2-4
d_gene: TRBD1
abundance: NA

CDR3nt: TGTGCCAGCACCCCTGAGGCGGGAGGGTACAATGAGCAGTTCTTC
CDR3aa: CASTPEAGGYNEQFF
v_gene: TRBV25-1
j_gene: TRBJ2-1
d_gene: TRBD2
abundance: NA

CDR3nt: TGTGCCAGCAGCCTCGAAGGAGGCGGGGAGCTGTTTTTT
CDR3aa: CASSLEGGGELFF
v_gene: TRBV6-6
j_gene: TRBJ2-2
d_gene: NA
abundance: NA

CDR3nt: TGTGCCAGCAGCTCTAGCGGGGGGAGGTACAATGAGCAGTTCTTC
CDR3aa: CASSSSGGRYNEQFF
v_gene: TRBV7-3
j_gene: TRBJ2-1
d_gene: TRBD2
abundance: NA

CDR3nt: TGTGCCAGCAGTTTATGGTCCCAGGGTAGGGAGACCCAGTACTTC
CDR3aa: CASSLWSQGRETQYF
v_gene: TRBV28
j_gene: TRBJ2-5
d_gene: NA
abundance: NA

CDR3nt: TGTGCCAGCTCACTGTCCGGGTTCTCCTACGAGCAGTACTTC
CDR3aa: CASSLSGFSYEQYF
v_gene: TRBV18
j_gene: TRBJ2-7
d_gene: NA
abundance: NA

CDR3nt: TGTGCCAGCAGTTTACTCGGGGTTGATACGCAGTATTTT
CDR3aa: CASSLLGVDTQYF
v_gene: TRBV12-3/TRBV12-4
j_gene: TRBJ2-3
d_gene: NA
abundance: once

CDR3nt: TGTGCCATCAGCGTAACTAGCGGGAGGGCCTACGAGCAGTACTTC
CDR3aa: CAISVTSGRAYEQYF
v_gene: TRBV10-3
j_gene: TRBJ2-7
d_gene: TRBD2
abundance: NA

CDR3nt: TGTGCCAGTAGTACCTTCCCGGGACAGGAAAAACTGTTTTTT
CDR3aa: CASSTFPGQEKLFF
v_gene: TRBV19
j_gene: TRBJ1-4
d_gene: TRBD1
abundance: once

CDR3nt: TGTGCCAGCAGCTTCGGACTAGCGAGCACAGATACGCAGTATTTT
CDR3aa: CASSFGLASTDTQYF
v_gene: TRBV6-6
j_gene: TRBJ2-3
d_gene: TRBD2
abundance: once

CDR3nt: TGTGCCAGCAGTTTATATGAGGGGGCCTCTGGAAACACCATATATTTT
CDR3aa: CASSLYEGASGNTIYF
v_gene: TRBV28
j_gene: TRBJ1-3
d_gene: TRBD1
abundance: NA

CDR3nt: TGCGCCAGCAGTGTGGGACTAGCGGGAGTCGAGCAGTACTTC
CDR3aa: CASSVGLAGVEQYF
v_gene: TRBV5-1
j_gene: TRBJ2-7
d_gene: TRBD2
abundance: NA

CDR3nt: TGTGCCAGCAGCCTAGCGGGAGCTGGGACAGATACGCAGTATTTT
CDR3aa: CASSLAGAGTDTQYF
v_gene: TRBV6-5
j_gene: TRBJ2-3
d_gene: TRBD2
abundance: NA

CDR3nt: TGTGCCAGCAGGACTCCCGTTCAGGGTGAAGCTTTCTTT
CDR3aa: CASRTPVQGEAFF
v_gene: TRBV28
j_gene: TRBJ1-1
d_gene: NA
abundance: NA

CDR3nt: TGTGCCAGCAGCTTATCGACCGGGATGAACACTGAAGCTTTCTTT
CDR3aa: CASSLSTGMNTEAFF
v_gene: TRBV5-5
j_gene: TRBJ1-1
d_gene: NA
abundance: NA

CDR3nt: TGTGCCAGCAGCCAAAAGATCGTCGCGGGGGTCCTTTATAATTCACCCCTCCACTTT
CDR3aa: CASSQKIVAGVLYNSPLHF
v_gene: TRBV11-2
j_gene: TRBJ1-6
d_gene: NA
abundance: once

CDR3nt: TGCGCCAGCAGCTTGTCGACAGGGGCCTCCTACGAGCAGTACTTC
CDR3aa: CASSLSTGASYEQYF
v_gene: TRBV5-1
j_gene: TRBJ2-7
d_gene: TRBD1
abundance: NA

CDR3nt: TGTGCCAGCAGCTTAACAGGGATAGAGACCCAGTACTTC
CDR3aa: CASSLTGIETQYF
v_gene: TRBV7-9
j_gene: TRBJ2-5
d_gene: NA
abundance: NA

CDR3nt: TGTGCCAGTAGTCTGAGACAGGGAGAAACCGGGGAGCTGTTTTTT
CDR3aa: CASSLRQGETGELFF
v_gene: TRBV19
j_gene: TRBJ2-2
d_gene: TRBD1
abundance: NA

CDR3nt: TGTGCCAGCACCCGGGAGGGATCACCCCTCCACTTT
CDR3aa: CASTREGSPLHF
v_gene: TRBV6-6
j_gene: TRBJ1-6
d_gene: NA
abundance: NA

CDR3nt: TGTGTCAGAAGCTTAGTGTTTCGCCTTCGGGACACTGAAGCTTTCTTT
CDR3aa: CVRSLVFRLRDTEAFF
v_gene: TRBV7-5
j_gene: TRBJ1-1
d_gene: NA
abundance: NA

CDR3nt: TGTGCCAGCAGTTCCGGGGCTAGCGGTTGGACAGATACGCAGTATTTT
CDR3aa: CASSSGASGWTDTQYF
v_gene: TRBV27
j_gene: TRBJ2-3
d_gene: TRBD2
abundance: NA

CDR3nt: TGTGCCAGCAGTGAAGCGTACGGTGGTAGGGGCACCGGGGAGCTGTTTTTT
CDR3aa: CASSEAYGGRGTGELFF
v_gene: TRBV6-1
j_gene: TRBJ2-2
d_gene: NA
abundance: NA

CDR3nt: TGTGCCAGCTCACCGGGCGTTGGTATGGAGACCCAGTACTTC
CDR3aa: CASSPGVGMETQYF
v_gene: TRBV18
j_gene: TRBJ2-5
d_gene: NA
abundance: NA

CDR3nt: TGTGCCTCGCCTACCGGGACAGGGTATGGCTACACCTTC
CDR3aa: CASPTGTGYGYTF
v_gene: TRBV30
j_gene: TRBJ1-2
d_gene: TRBD1
abundance: NA